One and the same sample provided the 6 T cell receptor beta chains below, sequenced in a study of glioma-infiltrating T cells after dendritic cell vaccination. Produced via immunoSEQ multiplex PCR; TCRdb's table is partial and in-frame only. The data show about 73,000 clones, about 80% seen once. The source material was blood, sampled before dendritic cell vaccination. These receptors all stem from a human donor with glioblastoma.

V is TRBV6-1 and J is TRBJ1-5, with D hard to call. Germline V lookup: CDR1 MNHNS, CDR2 SASEGT. There are 13 residues in the CDR3. Trimming left V 7 bases short and J 5 bases short, with 12 bases between. CDR3 residues: CASTRHLDQPQHF. In DNA form, the CDR3 reads TGTGCCAGCACCCGACACCTGGATCAGCCCCAGCATTTT.

About this clone: This CDR3 is also generated by other DNA sequences in the sample. The chain combines TRBV9 with TRBJ1-5; D is undetermined. The CDR3 loop spans 14 amino acids. The germline gives CDR1 SGDLS, CDR2 YYNGEE. V lost 0 bases and J lost 3, with 7 bases in between. Here the CDR3 DNA reads TGTGCCAGCAGCGTAGATAGTTCCAATCAGCCCCAGCATTTT. Amino acid sequence: CASSVDSSNQPQHF.

This clone came up a few times. This sequence joins TRBV18 and TRBJ1-1, with 8 bases fitting TRBD1. The CDR3 sequence is 12 residues long. Trimming cost V 6 bases and J 8 bases; bases outside gene matches: 5. Germline CDR1 reads KGHSH; CDR2 reads LQKENI. CDR3: CASSPRGPEAFF. In DNA, the CDR3 is TGTGCCAGCTCGCCCAGGGGGCCCGAAGCTTTCTTT.

This clone was counted a few times. Written as DNA, the CDR3 is TGTGCCAGCAGCACAGAGGACTCCTCCTACAATGAGCAGTTCTTC. Amino acids: CASSTEDSSYNEQFF. This rearrangement joins TRBV4-2 to TRBJ2-1; D might be TRBD2 (5 bases). Germline V gene sequence: CDR1 LGHNA, CDR2 YNFKEQ. The length of the CDR3 is 15 residues. The V end lost 5 bases, the J end lost 0 bases, and 11 bases lay between the germline ends.

The V and J genes are TRBV5-1 and TRBJ1-2; 7 nucleotides match TRBD1. The CDR3 spans 15 residues. Unmatched junction bases numbered 6, after V lost 2 bases and J lost 2 bases. Germline lookup yields CDR1 SGHRS and CDR2 YFSETQ. DNA for the CDR3: TGCGCCAGCAGCTTATCACCGGGACAGAACTATGGCTACACCTTC. This sequence encodes CASSLSPGQNYGYTF.

The chain joins TRBV30 to TRBJ2-5; 9 nucleotides agree with TRBD2. Germline CDR1 GTSNPN, CDR2 SVGIG (reference sequence). The CDR3 is 18 residues long. V was pared by 5 bases and J by 5 bases, with 21 bases of the junction left unmatched. This chain's CDR3 is CAWGSGRPKNDNTETQYF. DNA of the CDR3: TGTGCCTGGGGGAGCGGGAGGCCTAAAAACGATAACACGGAGACCCAGTACTTC.